A selection of T cell receptor beta chains follows, all from one sample in a study of blood T cell repertoires in COVID-19. Some clones are missing from TCRdb's copy, which holds only in-frame ones; the method was immunoSEQ multiplex PCR. In the table there are 190,000 or so clones, around 85% of which are singletons. Sequences were obtained from peripheral blood. The receptors shown here come from a woman aged 80 or older with acute or convalescent COVID-19. CDR3s include the opening cysteine and the closing phenylalanine or tryptophan. D genes are given only for firm matches. The listing skips clone size in some rows; elsewhere it reads once, few, many or a size class.

TRBJ2-2	.	TRBV7-9	TRBD2	TGTGCCAGCAGCTTGGGTCTAGCGGGAGACACCGGGGAGCTGTTTTTT	CASSLGLAGDTGELFF
TRBJ2-3	few	TRBV11-3	.	TGTGCCAGCAGCTTATTTAGTGGAGAGGCAGATACGCAGTATTTT	CASSLFSGEADTQYF
TRBJ2-5	.	TRBV5-1	TRBD2	TGCGCCAGCAGCTTGGATCTAGCGGGAGGGAACGTACAAGAGACCCAGTACTTC	CASSLDLAGGNVQETQYF
TRBJ1-5	.	TRBV14	.	TGTGCCAGCAGCCAAGAGGTATGGTACACCGACTATAGCAATCAGCCCCAGCATTTT	CASSQEVWYTDYSNQPQHF
TRBJ1-6	.	TRBV7-9	TRBD1	TGTGCCAGCAGCTTGGACAGGGGGAATTCACCCCTCCACTTT	CASSLDRGNSPLHF
TRBJ1-2	.	TRBV6-5	.	TGTGCCAGCAGCGGGCGGGGCGGACTCTATGGCTACACCTTC	CASSGRGGLYGYTF
TRBJ1-4	once	TRBV19	TRBD1	TGTGCCAGTAGCATAGACAGGGCTGAAAAACTGTTTTTT	CASSIDRAEKLFF
TRBJ1-3	.	TRBV3-1/TRBV3-2	.	TGTGCCAGCAGCCCAATGCGGGGGCCTGGAAACACCATATATTTT	CASSPMRGPGNTIYF
TRBJ1-2	.	TRBV30	.	TGTGCCTTACCCACGGGGAGTAACTATGGCTACACCTTC	CALPTGSNYGYTF
TRBJ2-1	.	TRBV5-4	.	TGTGCCAGCAGCTTGGCCGGGGGGCCGGACAATGAGCAGTTCTTC	CASSLAGGPDNEQFF
TRBJ1-3	many	TRBV7-9	TRBD1	TGTGCCAGCAGCTGGGGACAGGGGACTGGAAACACCATATATTTT	CASSWGQGTGNTIYF
TRBJ2-7	.	TRBV19	TRBD1	TGTGCCAGTAGCAACAGGGGGGTGGGCGAGCAGTACTTC	CASSNRGVGEQYF
TRBJ1-4	.	TRBV19	.	TGTGCCAGCCGACGTACCCCGACAGGTACTAATGAAAAACTGTTTTTT	CASRRTPTGTNEKLFF
TRBJ1-5	.	TRBV14	.	TGTGCCAGCAGCCGCCAAACACAGCCCCAGCATTTT	CASSRQTQPQHF
TRBJ1-2	.	TRBV3-1/TRBV3-2	.	TGTGCCAGCAGCCCGACGGGGGGGTATGGCTACACCTTC	CASSPTGGYGYTF
TRBJ1-1	.	TRBV12-5	.	TGTGCTAGTGGTTCATTGACAGGCACTGAAGCTTTCTTT	CASGSLTGTEAFF